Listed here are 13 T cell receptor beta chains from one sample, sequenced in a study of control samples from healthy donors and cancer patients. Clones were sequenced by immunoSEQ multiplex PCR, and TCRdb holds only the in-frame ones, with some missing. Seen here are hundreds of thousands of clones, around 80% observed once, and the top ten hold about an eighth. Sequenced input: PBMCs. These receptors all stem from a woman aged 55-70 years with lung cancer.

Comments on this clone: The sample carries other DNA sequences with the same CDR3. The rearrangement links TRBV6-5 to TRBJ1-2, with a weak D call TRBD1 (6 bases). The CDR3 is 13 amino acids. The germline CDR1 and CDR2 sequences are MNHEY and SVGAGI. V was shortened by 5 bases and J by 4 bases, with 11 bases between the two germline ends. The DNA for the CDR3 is TGTGCCAGCAGTCTCGGACAGATCTATGGCTACACCTTC. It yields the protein CASSLGQIYGYTF.

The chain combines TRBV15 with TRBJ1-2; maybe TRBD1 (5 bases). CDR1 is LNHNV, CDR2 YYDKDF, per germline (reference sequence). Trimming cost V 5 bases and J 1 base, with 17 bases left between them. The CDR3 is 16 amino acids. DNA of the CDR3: TGTGCCACCAGCCGGGGCACCGAGCTTGTTAACTATGGCTACACCTTC. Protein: CATSRGTELVNYGYTF.

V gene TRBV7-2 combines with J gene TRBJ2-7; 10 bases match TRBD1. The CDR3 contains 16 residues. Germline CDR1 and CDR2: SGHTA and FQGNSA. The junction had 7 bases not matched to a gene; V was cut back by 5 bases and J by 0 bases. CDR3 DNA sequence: TGTGCCAGCAGCCGGGGACAGGGGACCCTCTCCTACGAGCAGTACTTC. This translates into CASSRGQGTLSYEQYF.

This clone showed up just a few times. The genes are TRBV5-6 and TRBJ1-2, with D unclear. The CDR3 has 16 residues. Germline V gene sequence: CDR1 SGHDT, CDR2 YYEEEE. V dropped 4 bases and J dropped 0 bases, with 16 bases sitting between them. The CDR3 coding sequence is TGTGCCAGCAGCACCCGGCGGTCTAGAGCTAACTATGGCTACACCTTC. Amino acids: CASSTRRSRANYGYTF.

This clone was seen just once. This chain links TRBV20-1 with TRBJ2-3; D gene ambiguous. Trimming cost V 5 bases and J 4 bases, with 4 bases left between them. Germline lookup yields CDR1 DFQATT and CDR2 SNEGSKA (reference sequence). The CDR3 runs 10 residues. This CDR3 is CSAEADTQYF. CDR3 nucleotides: TGCAGTGCTGAAGCAGATACGCAGTATTTT.

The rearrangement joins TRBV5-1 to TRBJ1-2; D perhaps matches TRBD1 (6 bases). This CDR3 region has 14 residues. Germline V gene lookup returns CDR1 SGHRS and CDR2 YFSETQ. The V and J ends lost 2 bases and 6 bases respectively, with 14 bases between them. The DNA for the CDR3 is TGCGCCAGCAGCTTACGCGGACAGAGCAATGGCTACACCTTC. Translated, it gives CASSLRGQSNGYTF.

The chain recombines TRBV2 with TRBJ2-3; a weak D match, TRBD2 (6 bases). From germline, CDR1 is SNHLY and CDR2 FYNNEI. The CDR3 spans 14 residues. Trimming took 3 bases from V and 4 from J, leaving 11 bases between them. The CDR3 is CASSDMLAPDTQYF. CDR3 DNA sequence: TGTGCCAGCAGTGACATGCTAGCGCCAGATACGCAGTATTTT. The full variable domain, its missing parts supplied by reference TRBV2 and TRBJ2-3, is EPEVTQTPSHQVTQMGQEVILRCVPISNHLYFYWYRQILGQKVEFLVSFYNNEISEKSEIFDDQFSVERPDGSNFTLKIRSTKLEDSAMYFCASSDMLAPDTQYFGPGTRLTVL.

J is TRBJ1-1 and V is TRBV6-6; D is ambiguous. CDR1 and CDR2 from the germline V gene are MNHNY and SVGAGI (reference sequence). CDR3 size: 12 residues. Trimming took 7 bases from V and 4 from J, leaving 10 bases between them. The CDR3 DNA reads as TGTGCCAGCACCCAGGTGGGCACTGAAGCTTTCTTT. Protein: CASTQVGTEAFF.

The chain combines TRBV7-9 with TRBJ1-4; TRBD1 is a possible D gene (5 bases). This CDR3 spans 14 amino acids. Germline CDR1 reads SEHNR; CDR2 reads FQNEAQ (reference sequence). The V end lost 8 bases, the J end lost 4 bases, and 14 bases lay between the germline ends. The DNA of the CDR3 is TGTGCCAGCTGCTCATCGGGGCTTAATGAAAAACTGTTTTTT. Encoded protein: CASCSSGLNEKLFF.

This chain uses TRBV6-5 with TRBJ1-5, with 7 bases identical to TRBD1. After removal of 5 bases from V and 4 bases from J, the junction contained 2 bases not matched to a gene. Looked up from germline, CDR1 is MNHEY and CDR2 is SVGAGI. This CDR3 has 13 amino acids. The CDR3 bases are TGTGCCAGCAGTATACAGGGGAATCAGCCCCAGCATTTT. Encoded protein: CASSIQGNQPQHF.

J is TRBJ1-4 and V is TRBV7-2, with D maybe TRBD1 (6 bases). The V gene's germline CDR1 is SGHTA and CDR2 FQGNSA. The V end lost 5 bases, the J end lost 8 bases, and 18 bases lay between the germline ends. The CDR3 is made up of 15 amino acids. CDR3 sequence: CASSPRGRGFEKLFF. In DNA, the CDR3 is TGTGCCAGCAGCCCTCGCGGCAGGGGCTTCGAAAAACTGTTTTTT.

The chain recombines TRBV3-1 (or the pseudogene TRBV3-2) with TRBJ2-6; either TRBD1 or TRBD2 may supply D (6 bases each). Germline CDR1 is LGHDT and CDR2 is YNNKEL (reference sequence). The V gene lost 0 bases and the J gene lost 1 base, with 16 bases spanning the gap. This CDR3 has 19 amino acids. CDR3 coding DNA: TGTGCCAGCAGCCAAGATAATACTAGCAGGGGTTCTGGGGCCAACGTCCTGACTTTC. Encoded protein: CASSQDNTSRGSGANVLTF.

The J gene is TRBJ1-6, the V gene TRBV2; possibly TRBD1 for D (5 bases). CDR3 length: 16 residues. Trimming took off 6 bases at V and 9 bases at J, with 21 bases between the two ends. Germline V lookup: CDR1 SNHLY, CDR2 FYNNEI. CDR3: CASRDGATVVSSPLHF. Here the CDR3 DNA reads TGTGCCAGCAGGGACGGGGCGACGGTTGTCAGTTCACCCCTCCACTTT.